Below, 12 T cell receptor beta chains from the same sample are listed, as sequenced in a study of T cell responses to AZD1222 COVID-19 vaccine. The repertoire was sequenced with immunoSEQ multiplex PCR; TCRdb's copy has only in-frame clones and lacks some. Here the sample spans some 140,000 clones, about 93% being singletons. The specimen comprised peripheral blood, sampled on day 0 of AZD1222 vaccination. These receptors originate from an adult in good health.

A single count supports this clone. CDR3 sequence (DNA): TGCGCCAGCAGCAGCCTGAACCGGGACAGGTTATTCCATAATTCACCCCTCCACTTT. It translates to CASSSLNRDRLFHNSPLHF. This chain uses TRBV5-1 with TRBJ1-6; 8 bases line up with TRBD1. This CDR3 comprises 19 residues. V was pared by 4 bases and J by 5 bases, with 17 bases of the junction left unmatched. CDR1 is SGHRS, CDR2 YFSETQ, per germline.

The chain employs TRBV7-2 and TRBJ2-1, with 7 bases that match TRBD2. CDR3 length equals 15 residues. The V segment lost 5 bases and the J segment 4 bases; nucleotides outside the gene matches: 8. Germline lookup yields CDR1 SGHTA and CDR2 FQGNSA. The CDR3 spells CASSRMGGGYNEQFF. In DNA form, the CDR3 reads TGTGCCAGCAGCCGGATGGGGGGGGGTTACAATGAGCAGTTCTTC.

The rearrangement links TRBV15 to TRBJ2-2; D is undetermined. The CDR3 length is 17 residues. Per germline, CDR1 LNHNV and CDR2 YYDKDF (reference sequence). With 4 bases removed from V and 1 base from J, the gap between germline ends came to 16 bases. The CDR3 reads CATSTPGYTENTGELFF. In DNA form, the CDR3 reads TGTGCCACCAGCACCCCCGGCTACACGGAGAACACCGGGGAGCTGTTTTTT.

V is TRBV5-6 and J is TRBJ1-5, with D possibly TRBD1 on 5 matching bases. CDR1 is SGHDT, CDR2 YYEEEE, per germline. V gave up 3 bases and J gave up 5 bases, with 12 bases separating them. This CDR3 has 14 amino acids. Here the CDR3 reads CASSSGVGDQPQHF. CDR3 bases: TGTGCCAGCAGCTCGGGGGTTGGGGATCAGCCCCAGCATTTT.

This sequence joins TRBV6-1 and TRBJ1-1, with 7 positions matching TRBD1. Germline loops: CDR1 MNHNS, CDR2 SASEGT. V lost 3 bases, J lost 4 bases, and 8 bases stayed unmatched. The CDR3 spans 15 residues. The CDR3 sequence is CASSEGTAEITEAFF. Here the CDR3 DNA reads TGTGCCAGCAGTGAGGGGACAGCAGAGATCACTGAAGCTTTCTTT.

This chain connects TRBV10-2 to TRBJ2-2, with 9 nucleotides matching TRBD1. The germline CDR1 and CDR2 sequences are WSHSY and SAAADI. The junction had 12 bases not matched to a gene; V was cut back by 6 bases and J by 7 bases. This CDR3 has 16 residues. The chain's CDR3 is CASRTTGGGWNGELFF. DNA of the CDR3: TGCGCCAGCAGGACTACAGGGGGCGGCTGGAACGGGGAGCTGTTTTTT.

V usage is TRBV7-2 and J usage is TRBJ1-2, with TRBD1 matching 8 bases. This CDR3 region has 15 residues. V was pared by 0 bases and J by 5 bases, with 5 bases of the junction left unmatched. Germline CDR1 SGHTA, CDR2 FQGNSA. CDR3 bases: TGTGCCAGCAGCTTAGCTCAGGGGGCCATTTATGGCTACACCTTC. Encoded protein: CASSLAQGAIYGYTF.

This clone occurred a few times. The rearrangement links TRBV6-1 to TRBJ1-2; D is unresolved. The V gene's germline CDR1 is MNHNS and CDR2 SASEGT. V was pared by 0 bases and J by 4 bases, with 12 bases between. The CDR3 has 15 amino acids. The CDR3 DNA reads TGTGCCAGCAGTGAAGCGCGGCAGCTGCGCTATGGCTACACCTTC. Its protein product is CASSEARQLRYGYTF.

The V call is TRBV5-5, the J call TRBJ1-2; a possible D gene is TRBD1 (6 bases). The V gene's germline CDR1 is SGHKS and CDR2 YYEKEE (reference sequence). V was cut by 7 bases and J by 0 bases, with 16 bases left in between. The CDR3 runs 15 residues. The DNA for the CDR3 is TGTGCCAGCCGCCGTCCAGGGGCGGCTAACTATGGCTACACCTTC. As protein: CASRRPGAANYGYTF.

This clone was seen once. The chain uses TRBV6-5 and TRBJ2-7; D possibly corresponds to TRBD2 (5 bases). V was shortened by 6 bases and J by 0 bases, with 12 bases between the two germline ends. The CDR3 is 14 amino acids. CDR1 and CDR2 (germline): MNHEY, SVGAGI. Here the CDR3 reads CASRGRRPSYEQYF. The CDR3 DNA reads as TGTGCCAGCAGGGGAAGGAGGCCCTCCTACGAGCAGTACTTC.

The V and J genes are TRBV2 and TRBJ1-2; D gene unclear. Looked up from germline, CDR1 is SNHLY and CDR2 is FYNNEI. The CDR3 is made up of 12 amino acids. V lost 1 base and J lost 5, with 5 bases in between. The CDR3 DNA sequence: TGTGCCAGCAGTGAAGTGGATTATGGCTACACCTTC. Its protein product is CASSEVDYGYTF.

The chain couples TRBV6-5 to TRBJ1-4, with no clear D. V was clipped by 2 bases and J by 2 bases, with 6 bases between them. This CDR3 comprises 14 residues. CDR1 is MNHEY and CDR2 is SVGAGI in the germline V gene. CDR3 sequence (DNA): TGTGCCAGCAGTTACGTGGGGACTAATGAAAAACTGTTTTTT. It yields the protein CASSYVGTNEKLFF.